The source of this T cell receptor (beta chain) is a study of T cell repertoires in cytomegalovirus infection (dated by TCRdb to between 2018 and 2020). Broadly, across the study: Alongside well-studied HLA-B-restricted epitopes, the peptide stimulations were aimed at recently identified HLA-C-restricted CMV epitopes, whose presentation resists viral immunomodulation. The HLA type of each donor mattered for the analysis, because public TCR beta signatures pointed to carriage of CMV infection along with the matching HLA type.

Study-level results and caveats: In the ex vivo response, HLA-C-restricted CMV-specific TCR beta clonotypes were dominant, and in two of eight donors the single most frequent clonotype came from this HLA-C-restricted group. In both this cohort and an independent cohort of approximately 350 donors, the cumulative frequency of public TCR beta family members distinguished carriers of CMV infection plus the relevant HLA type.

The sample's treatment or condition label is to be understood as: in vitro stimulation with specific CMV peptide epitopes to enrich CMV-specific T cells. A word on this clonotype: Its specific antigen is unknown. Per-base quality was not reported, and no clone a single base away is much larger than it.

TCRdb shows the sequencer as Illumina HiSeq 1500. TCRdb trimmed public reads at Q25 via fastp, called clones via MiXCR and kept in-frame beta chains. When rows share a CDR3 protein, they turn into one entry using the most common DNA and genes. This sample gives approximately 300,000 distinct CDR3 sequences in total; 25% of them show up just once. Roughly 15% of the sample belongs to the ten largest clones. CDR1 and CDR2, per the germline V gene, are MNHEY and SVGAGI. There are 16 amino acids in the CDR3, from cysteine to phenylalanine inclusive. The read is trimmed to its CDR3 DNA, 48 bases read in frame from base 1. V is pared back by 0 bases and J by 6 bases, with 15 bases lying between the germline termini.

The rearrangement combines TRBV6-5 with TRBJ1-5, with the D gene call left open. The source was cultured PBMCs, collected from culture after CMV antigen stimulation. This TCR was recovered from a human donor in good health (CMV status not recorded). Some clones in this sample may be carry-over from other donors' samples. The sequence in DNA is TGTGCCAGCAGTTACTCGATGATTACGGGAGGTCAGCCCCAGCATTTT. The translation is CASSYSMITGGQPQHF.